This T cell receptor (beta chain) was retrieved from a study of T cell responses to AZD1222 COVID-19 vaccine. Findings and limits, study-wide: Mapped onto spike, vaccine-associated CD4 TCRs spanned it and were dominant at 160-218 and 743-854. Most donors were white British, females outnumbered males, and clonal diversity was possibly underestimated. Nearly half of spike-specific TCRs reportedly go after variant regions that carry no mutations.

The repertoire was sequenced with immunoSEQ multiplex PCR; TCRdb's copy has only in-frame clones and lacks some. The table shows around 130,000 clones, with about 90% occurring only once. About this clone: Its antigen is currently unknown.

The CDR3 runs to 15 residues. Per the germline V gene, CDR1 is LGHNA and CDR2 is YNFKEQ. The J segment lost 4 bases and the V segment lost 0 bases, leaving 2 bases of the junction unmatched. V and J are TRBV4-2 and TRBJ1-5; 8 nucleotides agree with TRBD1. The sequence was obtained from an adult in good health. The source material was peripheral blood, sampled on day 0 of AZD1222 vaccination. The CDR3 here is CASSQDGTGNQPQHF. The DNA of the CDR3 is TGTGCCAGCAGCCAAGATGGGACAGGTAATCAGCCCCAGCATTTT.